This entry is about one T cell receptor beta chain. Its antigen is unidentified. Sequencing was performed with immunoSEQ multiplex PCR; in TCRdb, only in-frame clones are kept and a portion is missing. The profile shows some 77,000 clones, approximately 90% of them singletons. This sample is part of a study of identifying expanded T cells in peripheral blood. General study results and limits: Across healthy donors, higher total template counts meant significantly greater roughly 2-week count variance. Differentially abundant clones: about 1.3 between replicates, about 15 at approximately 14 days, roughly 18 at four.

This CDR3 spans 14 amino acids. With 1 base removed from V and 6 bases from J, the gap between germline ends came to 9 bases. Germline V lookup: CDR1 MNHEY, CDR2 SVGAGI. Healthy donors had no documented immune events, such as infections, while sampled. Sequencing was carried out using blood. The receptor was derived from a person aged 18 to 75 in good health. V is TRBV6-5 and J is TRBJ2-2; possibly TRBD2 for D (6 bases). The CDR3 nucleotides read TGTGCCAGCAGTTACTGGGGAGGCGCCGGGGAGCTGTTTTTT. Amino acids: CASSYWGGAGELFF.